This T cell receptor beta chain was observed in a study of blood T cell repertoires in COVID-19. Unmatched junction bases numbered 11, after V lost 4 bases and J lost 9 bases. CDR1 is SGHVS, CDR2 FQNEAQ, per germline. This CDR3 spans 16 amino acids. Sequencing used immunoSEQ multiplex PCR; TCRdb keeps in-frame clones, though not all of them. The sample carries more than 200,000 clones, approximately 88% recorded once. The chain recombines TRBV7-8 with TRBJ2-2; 10 nucleotides match TRBD2. The source material was PBMCs or T cells enriched from blood (not recorded which). The TCR comes from a woman aged 25 to 39 who had been exposed to COVID-19. The CDR3 loop is CASSSGLARGMRELFF. CDR3 nucleotides: TGTGCCAGCAGCTCGGGACTAGCGAGGGGAATGAGGGAGCTGTTTTTT.